This T cell receptor beta chain was profiled in a study of blood T cell repertoires in COVID-19. Study summary: Samples came from the United States, Italy and Spain, spanning acute and convalescent COVID-19.

TCRdb's table, derived via immunoSEQ multiplex PCR, lists solely in-frame clones and lacks some. The data hold more than 150,000 clones, with around 89% observed a single time. Germline V gene data show CDR1 as SGDLS and CDR2 as YYNGEE. The CDR3 length is 14 residues. The V segment lost 4 bases and the J segment 5 bases; nucleotides outside the gene matches: 7. What was sequenced was peripheral blood. The TCR sequence derives from a man aged 55 to 70 with acute or convalescent COVID-19. The rearrangement joins TRBV9 to TRBJ2-5; 8 bases fit TRBD2. CDR3 protein: CASSPRTSPETQYF. In DNA form, the CDR3 reads TGTGCCAGCAGCCCGAGGACTAGCCCCGAGACCCAGTACTTC.